This T cell receptor beta chain stems from a study of blood T cells in healthy people across ages (dated by TCRdb to the mid-2010s). For context, the study as a whole: In model experiments, template switching captured about one uniquely barcoded TCR beta cDNA molecule for every two T cells. To track age-related changes in TCR beta repertoire diversity, the study relied on deep sequencing normalized with unique cDNA molecular identifiers. The donors were split into four age groups: young (average around 16 years), middle-aged (39), aged (more than 60) and long-lived (roughly 80). For two donors (one aged 18 to 30 and one aged 80 or older), the study analyzed two additional independent replicas of 1 million unique cDNA reads from the same blood draw. Study-wide findings and limitations: Because donor CMV infection status was unknown, age-related changes in expanded clonotypes were potentially confounded. The percentage of naive T cells measured by flow cytometry correlated strongly with observed TCR beta diversity. As age increased, observed TCR beta diversity per million T cells dropped in a roughly linear way, and a significant reduction was already evident by age 40. Compared with the aged group, the long-lived group had more naive CD4+ T cells, fewer expanded clones and increased TCR diversity, a pattern suggesting age selection. Estimates of total diversity based on one million sequenced T cells were regarded as lower bounds and as underestimates. Since profiling was done on bulk unsorted PBMCs, naive and antigen-experienced compartments could not be conclusively compared.

This clonotype appeared once. No antigen is known for it. No per-base quality is available; no much larger clone lies one base away. Inclusive of the bounding cysteine and phenylalanine, the CDR3 is 14 residues long. Only the CDR3 portion is preserved as DNA: 42 bases, with reading frame beginning at the first base. V sheds 1 base and J sheds 3 bases, leaving 9 bases between their ends. Per the germline V gene (reference sequence), SEHNR is the CDR1 and FQNEAQ is the CDR2. Systemically healthy Caucasian individuals from Russia, about 38 in total and aged about 6 to 90 years, were included as donors. Each donor gave ten milliliters of peripheral blood, collected into EDTA-treated Vacutainer tubes. Ficoll-Paque density-gradient centrifugation was used to isolate PBMCs, with at least 6 million obtained per sample. Total RNA was extracted from PBMCs with Trizol reagent, with at least 5 micrograms obtained per sample. For every donor, flow cytometry on a PBMC aliquot measured the percentage of naive CD45RAhigh/CD27high T cells.

The method was 5' RACE. Sequencer: Illumina HiSeq 2500. A second 7 to 11 cycle PCR used a sample-barcoded 5' primer and a J-beta primer mix. A template-switch 5' adaptor carrying 12 random nucleotides introduced a unique molecular identifier onto each TCR beta cDNA molecule. Each sample yielded at least 2.5 million CDR3-containing paired-end reads. First-strand cDNA synthesis was performed from all RNA using the Mint cDNA synthesis kit, with priming by a TRBC-specific oligonucleotide. All cDNA was treated with uracil-DNA glycosylase and then went through a first 18-cycle PCR with the universal primers M1SS and BC2_uni_R. Per the source publication's procedure: For normalization, 1 million high-quality reads, each with a distinct molecular identifier, were randomly selected from each sample. Instead of being binned into consensus sequences, reads with shared molecular identifiers were discarded. MiTCR, with a Q25 quality threshold and the strictest error-elimination algorithm, was used for CDR3 identification, clonotype clustering and error correction. Lower-bound total TCR beta diversity was estimated with a nonparametric unseen species model using Euler transformation. TCRdb's own reprocessing of the public reads used fastp at Q25 and MiXCR and kept productive beta chains. Rows with a matching CDR3 protein are joined into one entry that keeps the most common DNA and genes. What appears here as the V and J calls and clone size reflects TCRdb's work, not the paper's. Recorded for this sample are roughly 560,000 distinct CDR3 sequences; 24% of them occurred a single time. The top ten constitute 8.7% of the sample.

These data also formed part of another study, on T cells of mothers and their children. As noted in the second study: The donors were nine systemically healthy Caucasian individuals, made up of three mothers and their six children. cDNA synthesis used all of the extracted RNA, with roughly 1.6 ug of RNA in each 15 ul reaction. In the second PCR, sample barcodes and 2-4 random nucleotides were introduced via the M1S primer. Over 9.5 million TCR beta CDR3 reads were obtained for each mother, and 2.5 million to 3 million reads were obtained for each child. TCR recombination output is similarly shaped by thymic selection in related and unrelated pairs, with a minor effect exerted by inherited differences. Normalized repertoire overlap was always slightly but never significantly higher in related than unrelated mother-child pairs. Persistent microchimeric T cell clones were not detected, at a sensitivity of around 95 clones per million clonotypes. The study used deep NGS to compare TCR beta repertoires of mothers and children, seeking features distinguishing related mother-child pairs from unrelated individuals. Mothers averaged roughly 40 +/- 4 years of age and children averaged about 10 +/- 4 years. Libraries were sequenced on Illumina HiSeq 2000 with 100+100 nt paired-end reads after adapter ligation with NEBNext reagents. To prevent cross-contamination, the mother and child libraries were prepared one month apart and sequenced in separate runs. Each donor had between about 450,000 and 2,300,000 distinct TCR beta clonotypes identified. Naive TCR beta clonotypes were estimated from low-frequency clonotypes matched to each donor's FACS-determined naive share, without sorting.

The chain is encoded by TRBV7-9 joined to TRBJ1-1, with the D gene uncertain. The sequenced material came from blood. This TCR was recovered from a boy between 10 and 17 years old in good health. Here is the DNA: TGTGCCAGCAGCTTAGGGTTGAGGGACACTGAAGCTTTCTTT. Its protein product is CASSLGLRDTEAFF.